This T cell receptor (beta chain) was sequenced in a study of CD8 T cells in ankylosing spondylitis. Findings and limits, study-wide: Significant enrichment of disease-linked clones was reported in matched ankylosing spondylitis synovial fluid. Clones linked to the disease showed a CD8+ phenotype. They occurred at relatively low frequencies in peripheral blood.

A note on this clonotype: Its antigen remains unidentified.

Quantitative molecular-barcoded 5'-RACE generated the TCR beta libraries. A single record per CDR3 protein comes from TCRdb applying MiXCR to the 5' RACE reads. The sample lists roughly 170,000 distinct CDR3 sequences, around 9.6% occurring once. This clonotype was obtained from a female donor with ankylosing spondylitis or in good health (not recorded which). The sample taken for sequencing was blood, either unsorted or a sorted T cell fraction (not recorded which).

CDR3 in amino acids: CASSPGRSEQYF. The DNA for the CDR3 is TGTGCCAGCAGCCCAGGACGGTCGGAGCAGTACTTC. V usage is TRBV9 and J usage is TRBJ2-7; D is undetermined. The V end was cut by 4 bases, the J end by 7 bases, with 12 bases between. This CDR3 region has 12 residues. Germline V gene data show CDR1 as SGDLS and CDR2 as YYNGEE.